Each of the 17 T cell receptor beta chains below was sequenced from the same sample in a study of shared clonotypes between healthy human individuals. Profiling relied on immunoSEQ multiplex PCR, and the TCRdb table lists in-frame clones only, not all of them. The sample includes 490,000 or so clones, 79% of them seen just once. The specimen sequenced was PBMCs. These receptors were collected from a woman aged 40 to 50 in good health. Some clones in this sample may be carry-over from other donors' samples.

This rearrangement joins TRBV7-8 to TRBJ1-5; D is unresolved. This CDR3 comprises 13 residues. The V gene's germline CDR1 is SGHVS and CDR2 FQNEAQ. Trimming left V 5 bases short and J 4 bases short, with 9 bases between. The CDR3 DNA follows: TGTGCCAGCAGCCCCGGGGTGAATCAGCCCCAGCATTTT. Its protein product is CASSPGVNQPQHF.

This clone was counted a few times. The chain recombines TRBV18 with TRBJ2-2; TRBD2 matches at 10 bases. The CDR3 covers 16 residues. J gave up 4 bases and V 4 bases, and 6 bases lay outside the gene matches. Per the germline V gene, CDR1 is KGHSH and CDR2 is LQKENI. CDR3 nucleotides: TGTGCCAGCTCACTAGGACTAGCGGCCCCCACCGGGGAGCTGTTTTTT. Its protein product is CASSLGLAAPTGELFF.

The V and J genes are TRBV6-6 and TRBJ1-2; D ambiguous. The V gene lost 0 bases and the J gene lost 6 bases, with 14 bases spanning the gap. This CDR3 is built from 15 residues. Germline V lookup: CDR1 MNHNY, CDR2 SVGAGI (reference sequence). The DNA of the CDR3 is TGTGCCAGCAGTTACTCGAGTGCCCCTGGCCATGGCTACACCTTC. Translating it yields CASSYSSAPGHGYTF.

This chain joins TRBV28 and TRBJ2-7; 8 bases fit TRBD1. V shed 1 base and J 4 bases; nucleotides not matched to a gene: 6. Per germline, CDR1 MDHEN and CDR2 SYDVKM. This CDR3 has 15 residues. Here the CDR3 DNA reads TGTGCCAGCAGTTTATTGCGCAGGGGGCAGTACGAGCAGTACTTC. Amino acid sequence: CASSLLRRGQYEQYF.

The rearrangement joins TRBV21-1 to TRBJ1-5. TRBV21-1 is designated a pseudogene. The CDR3 totals 17 residues. CDR3: CASSKGGGCGSNQPQHF. The CDR3 DNA reads TGTGCCAGCAGCAAAGGGGGGGGGTGCGGGAGCAATCAGCCCCAGCATTTT.

V gene TRBV4-2 combines with J gene TRBJ1-5; D gene ambiguous. There are 15 residues in the CDR3. With 6 bases removed from V and 2 bases from J, the gap between germline ends came to 14 bases. Germline lookup yields CDR1 LGHNA and CDR2 YNFKEQ. This CDR3 reads CASSPRAEGNQPQHF. In DNA form, the CDR3 reads TGTGCCAGCAGTCCCCGAGCCGAAGGCAATCAGCCCCAGCATTTT.

This chain connects TRBV7-3 to TRBJ2-3; TRBD2 matches at 11 bases. The CDR3 totals 17 residues. The germline CDR1 and CDR2 sequences are SGHTA and FQGTGA. The V and J ends lost 3 bases and 1 base, in that order; junction bases with no gene match: 6. The CDR3 coding sequence is TGTGCCAGCAGCTTGGGGACTAGCGGAGCCCGCACAGATACGCAGTATTTT. Translation: CASSLGTSGARTDTQYF.

This clone has a handful of counts. One end of the junction is discordant with germline, which a read error may explain. The rearrangement uses TRBV12-5 and TRBJ2-7, with D possibly being TRBD1 or TRBD2 (6 bases each). From germline, CDR1 is LGHNT and CDR2 FRNRAP. The CDR3 runs 9 residues. The CDR3 sequence is CATWRGARF. As DNA, the CDR3 is TGTGCTACTTGGAGGGGGGCCCGCTTC.

This clone was counted a few times. J is TRBJ1-1 and V is TRBV4-3; D is unresolved. Trimming took 4 bases from V and 2 from J, leaving 17 bases between them. Looked up from germline, CDR1 is LGHNA and CDR2 is YSLEER. This CDR3 contains 16 residues. The CDR3 region is CASSPSWRAGNTEAFF. The CDR3 DNA reads as TGCGCCAGCAGCCCCAGCTGGAGGGCAGGAAACACTGAAGCTTTCTTT.

This chain links TRBV28 with TRBJ2-1, with unresolved D. The CDR3 spans 11 residues. Germline loops: CDR1 MDHEN, CDR2 SYDVKM. Trimming took 5 bases from V and 15 from J, leaving 14 bases between them. Here the CDR3 reads CASSPGARRFF. CDR3 DNA: TGTGCCAGCAGTCCAGGAGCCAGAAGGTTCTTC. The complete variable domain, with remaining parts taken from reference TRBV28 and TRBJ2-1, reads DVKVTQSSRYLVKRTGEKVFLECVQDMDHENMFWYRQDPGLGLRLIYFSYDVKMKEKGDIPEGYSVSREKKERFSLILESASTNQTSMYLCASSPGARRFFGPGTRLTVL.

The gene calls are TRBV20-1 and TRBJ2-1; D may be TRBD1 or TRBD2 (5 bases each). V lost 6 bases and J 8 bases, leaving 11 bases between the germline ends. Germline loops: CDR1 DFQATT, CDR2 SNEGSKA (reference sequence). This CDR3 is built from 11 residues. CDR3 DNA: TGCAGTGCGGAGAGGGGACATGAGCAGTTCTTC. This translates into CSAERGHEQFF.

V usage is TRBV30 and J usage is TRBJ2-7; 8 bases fit TRBD2. V dropped 4 bases and J dropped 3; count of bases not matched to a gene: 11. This CDR3 has 15 amino acids. Germline lookup yields CDR1 GTSNPN and CDR2 SVGIG (reference sequence). The CDR3 is CAWKPGPGLDYEQYF. CDR3 bases: TGTGCCTGGAAACCCGGACCGGGACTAGACTACGAGCAGTACTTC.

This clone was detected only a few times. Distinct nucleotide sequences in the sample also encode this CDR3. This chain links TRBV6-1 with TRBJ2-5; possible D gene TRBD1, 6 bases. The J call may be mistaken, given a closer DNA end match to TRBJ2-7. This CDR3 is 15 amino acids long. CDR1 MNHNS and CDR2 SASEGT come from the germline V gene. The CDR3 nucleotides read TGTGCCAGCAGTGAAGCGGCCGGGACAAGAAGCGAGCAGTACTTC. This translates into CASSEAAGTRSEQYF.

The chain has TRBV10-3 and TRBJ1-1; maybe TRBD1 (5 bases). CDR3 length: 15 amino acids. Trimming pared 7 bases from V and 0 bases from J, leaving 15 bases between. Germline lookup yields CDR1 ENHRY and CDR2 SYGVKD. The CDR3 sequence: CAIMGQGQMNTEAFF. CDR3 DNA sequence: TGTGCCATCATGGGCCAGGGTCAGATGAACACTGAAGCTTTCTTT.

The gene calls are TRBV29-1 and TRBJ2-7; no clear D gene. The CDR3 extends over 15 amino acids. V dropped 7 bases and J dropped 2 bases, with 21 bases sitting between them. Germline CDR1 reads SQVTM; CDR2 reads ANQGSEA. The CDR3 nucleotides read TGCAGCGCCGCCATGGGTTTGGGCGGAACCTACGAGCAGTACTTC. Its translation: CSAAMGLGGTYEQYF.

This clone showed up just once. The V call is TRBV7-3, the J call TRBJ2-2; unclear D gene. The germline CDR1 and CDR2 sequences are SGHTA and FQGTGA. There are 13 residues in the CDR3. V was shortened by 1 base and J by 6 bases, with 6 bases between the two germline ends. CDR3 in amino acids: CASSLNTAGELFF. The CDR3, as DNA: TGTGCCAGCAGCTTAAATACTGCCGGGGAGCTGTTTTTT.

The chain employs TRBV5-4 and TRBJ2-5; D gene uncertain. V shed 0 bases and J shed 3 bases, with 9 bases lying between them. Germline V gene sequence: CDR1 SGHNT, CDR2 YYREEE (reference sequence). This CDR3 comprises 14 residues. As DNA, the CDR3 is TGTGCCAGCAGCTTGGCCCCTCTAAAAGAGACCCAGTACTTC. Translating gives CASSLAPLKETQYF.